This T cell receptor beta chain was found in a study of blood T cell repertoires in COVID-19. Background on the study: Acute-phase and convalescent COVID-19 samples originated in the United States, Italy and Spain. T cells, B-cell-depleted T cells, or PBMCs provided the cDNA or gDNA that served as material.

The authors' processing: Counts of nucleated cells, estimated from reference gene primer amplification, were obtained. Using immunoSEQ multiplex PCR, the repertoire was profiled, and TCRdb retains in-frame clones only, with some absent. The V and J calls and clone size were taken over from that table, and D and trimming were inferred from the DNA. The repertoire holds about 33,000 clones, with more than 80% as singletons. V was pared by 4 bases and J by 8 bases, with 13 bases of the junction left unmatched. The V gene's germline CDR1 is SGHRS and CDR2 YFSETQ. CDR3 length: 16 amino acids. Material for sequencing was peripheral blood. This chain joins TRBV5-1 and TRBJ2-2, with TRBD2 matching 8 bases. This TCR was sampled from a human donor in a cohort sampled during active COVID-19. The CDR3 sequence is CASSPPGTRIAGELFF. The CDR3, as DNA: TGCGCCAGCAGCCCACCCGGGACTAGAATTGCGGGGGAGCTGTTTTTT.